Below, one T cell receptor beta chain is given with its context. The specificity of this receptor is unknown. No base quality information exists; no much larger clone differs at one position. The data are from a study of blood T cell repertoires in COVID-19 (dated by TCRdb to 2018 to 2021). Background on the whole study: The collaborator samples originated in the United States, Italy and Spain and spanned the acute and convalescent phases of COVID-19. The prospective study material was composed of cDNA or gDNA derived from T cells, B-cell-depleted T cells, or PBMCs. Subjects who had been exposed to COVID-19, were actively infected with it, or had recovered from it provided the deeply sampled blood TCRbeta repertoires that made up the dataset. A freely available public database, intended as a resource for researchers studying the immune response to SARS-CoV-2, is where the repertoires were released. Samples were obtained from the ongoing ImmuneRACE study (first 160 participants) and from over a thousand subjects provided by 6 global collaborators. A de-identified subject ID, COVID-19 status, age in years and sex were almost always included in the sample metadata. Where HLA class I and class II types were available, the types were taken from metadata supplied by the sample provider, not from assay-based typing. What the study reported, not specific to this receptor: Clinical and demographic metadata were provided uncurated, with the amount varying by source and participant.

Each collaborating institution followed its own protocols to collect whole blood in K2EDTA tubes. For TCRbeta analysis, collaborators shipped samples in one of three forms: frozen whole blood, isolated PBMCs, or DNA extracted from either of those sample types. TCRbeta CDR3 regions were amplified from genomic DNA by means of the immunoSEQ Assay, a bias-controlled multiplex PCR. On the study's bioinformatics: Nucleated cell counts per sample were estimated from amplification of reference gene primers within the assay. To quantify the absolute abundance of each unique TCRbeta CDR3 rearrangement, sequence reads were collapsed and filtered. For each sample, productive Simpson clonality was calculated by taking the square root of Simpson's diversity index across productive rearrangements. Drawn from immuneACCESS, this table holds only the in-frame rearrangements with V and J called that TCRdb kept. Clones are partly lost; checked studies trace under half to an unresolved V gene and leave the rest unexplained. That table supplies the V and J calls and clone size; D and trimming were determined from the DNA. The table for this sample lists some 220,000 clones; over 75% of them were counted only once. The top ten constitute about 13% of the sample.

The receptor was isolated from a human donor in a cohort sampled during active COVID-19. Sequenced input: peripheral blood.

The CDR3: CASSTGIPYEQYF. In nucleotide form, the sequence is TGTGCCAGTAGCACAGGGATCCCCTACGAGCAGTACTTC. Here the chain combines TRBV19 and TRBJ2-7, with TRBD1 tentatively as D gene (6 bases match). CDR1 LNHDA and CDR2 SQIVND were looked up in the germline V gene (reference sequence). V lost 6 bases and J lost 2 bases; the stretch between them is 11 bases long. Spanning cysteine to phenylalanine, the CDR3 consists of 13 amino acids. Of the read, only the CDR3 DNA is kept; its 39 bases are in frame from base 1.